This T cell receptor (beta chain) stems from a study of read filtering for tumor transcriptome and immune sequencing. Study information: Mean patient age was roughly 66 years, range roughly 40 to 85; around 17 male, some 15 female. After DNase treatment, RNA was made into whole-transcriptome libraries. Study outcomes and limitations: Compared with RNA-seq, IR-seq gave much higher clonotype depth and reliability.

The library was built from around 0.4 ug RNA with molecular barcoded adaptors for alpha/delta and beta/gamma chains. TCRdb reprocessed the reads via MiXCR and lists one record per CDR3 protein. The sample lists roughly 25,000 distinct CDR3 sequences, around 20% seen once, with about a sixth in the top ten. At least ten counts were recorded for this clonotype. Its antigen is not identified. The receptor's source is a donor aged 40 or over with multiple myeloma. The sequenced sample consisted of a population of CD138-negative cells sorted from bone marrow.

In nucleotides, the CDR3 is TGCAGTGCTCCCTGGTCCTTCGGGGGCACTGAAGCTTTCTTT. Translated: CSAPWSFGGTEAFF. This sequence joins TRBV20-1 and TRBJ1-1; D may be TRBD1 (5 bases). The CDR3 has 14 residues. CDR1 is DFQATT and CDR2 is SNEGSKA in the germline V gene (reference sequence). The V and J ends lost 5 bases and 4 bases respectively, with 17 bases between them.